This TCR beta chain is from a study of blood T cells in healthy people across ages. CDR3 size: 15 residues. The ends were cut back, 6 bases at V and 2 bases at J, with 17 bases in the middle. Per germline, CDR1 MDHEN and CDR2 SYDVKM. Through a sample-barcoded 5' primer and a J-beta primer mix, a second PCR was run for about 6 to 11 cycles. At least 2.5 million CDR3-containing paired-end reads were obtained per sample. From the 5' RACE reads, TCRdb called clonotypes with MiXCR, one entry per CDR3 protein. The repertoire holds about 760,000 distinct CDR3 sequences, roughly 50% seen once, with roughly 24% in the top ten.

The gene calls are TRBV28 and TRBJ2-7; the D gene is possibly TRBD2 (5 bases). The receptor's source is a man in his forties or fifties in good health. Sequencing input: blood. CDR3 sequence (DNA): TGTGCCAGCAGACTAAAAGGACTGGCCACCTACGAGCAGTACTTC. Translation: CASRLKGLATYEQYF.